The text below deals with one T cell receptor beta chain. It has no known antigen specificity. Base qualities are not provided; no much larger clone lies one nucleotide away. The CDR3 covers 15 residues, taking in both the cysteine and the phenylalanine. This entry keeps only the CDR3 DNA: 45 bases, framed from base 1. The germline V gene (reference sequence) specifies SEHNR as CDR1 and FQNEAQ as CDR2. V lost 1 base and J lost 2 bases, and the count of bases not matched to a germline gene is 5. The data are from a study of patients and donors after allogeneic stem cell transplantation (dated by TCRdb to 2018 to 2020). Libraries came from RT-PCR. The data were produced on a NextSeq 550. TCRdb reprocessed the public reads (quality trimming at Q25 with fastp, clone calling with MiXCR) and kept in-frame beta chains. Each entry merges the rows of one CDR3 protein and shows their most common DNA and genes. Here the sample has approximately 430,000 distinct CDR3 sequences; roughly 17% occur a single time. Around 6.8% of the sample is in the top ten clones.

The V and J segments used are TRBV7-9 and TRBJ2-7; 7 central nucleotides agree with TRBD1. Sequenced input: blood, either unsorted or a sorted T cell fraction (not recorded which). This receptor was obtained from a human donor who was either an allogeneic HSCT recipient or a stem cell or donor lymphocyte infusion donor (not recorded which). It is not recorded whose cells these are; they may come from a transplant donor. The CDR3 reads CASSLVQGRTYEQYF. The bases read TGTGCCAGCAGCTTAGTACAGGGGCGGACCTACGAGCAGTACTTC.